This TCR beta chain derives from a study of blood T cell repertoires in COVID-19. Study context: Samples representing acute and convalescent COVID-19 were sourced from the United States, Italy and Spain. The analysed material was cDNA or gDNA that came from T cells, B-cell-depleted T cells, or PBMCs.

CDR3 length equals 14 residues. V lost 3 bases and J lost 4; bases outside the gene matches: 5. Germline V gene sequence: CDR1 LNHDA, CDR2 SQIVND (reference sequence). Per the authors' pipeline: From reference gene primer amplification, estimates of nucleated cell counts were derived. The protocol was immunoSEQ multiplex PCR, while the TCRdb copy is restricted to in-frame clones and leaves out a portion. D and trimming were read from the DNA, whereas the V and J calls and clone size are those reported in that table. The profile shows about 250,000 clones, approximately 85% of them singletons. This sequence joins TRBV19 and TRBJ1-2; 7 positions agree with TRBD1. Sequenced: PBMCs or T cells enriched from blood (not recorded which). The origin of this receptor is a woman aged 45 to 65 with acute COVID-19. The CDR3 DNA reads TGTGCCAGTAGTATCCCGGGACAGCTCTATGGCTACACCTTC. It translates to CASSIPGQLYGYTF.